These T cell receptor beta chains were read from a single sample in a study of cytomegalovirus exposure and HLA in healthy donors. The method was immunoSEQ multiplex PCR; TCRdb's version includes in-frame clones alone and lacks a portion of them. This sample has around 130,000 clones; about 8.5% occur once, and the top ten carry 5.5%. The material sequenced was PBMCs. These receptors were taken from a middle-aged man in good health and CMV-seronegative. Each CDR3 is given with its conserved first and last residue. D genes are given only for firm matches. For some rows the clone size is stated as once, few or many, or as a class when expanded; others skip it.

J: TRBJ2-7; V: TRBV5-4; D: .; size: .; CDR3: CASSLPTSYEQYF; DNA: TGTGCCAGCAGCTTGCCCACATCCTACGAGCAGTACTTC
J: TRBJ1-2; V: TRBV10-2; D: TRBD1; size: .; CDR3: CASTPDRVIGYTF; DNA: TGCGCCAGCACTCCTGACAGGGTAATTGGCTACACCTTC
J: TRBJ2-5; V: TRBV28; D: TRBD2; size: .; CDR3: CASSLPSGGFETQYF; DNA: TGTGCCAGCAGTTTGCCCAGCGGGGGTTTTGAGACCCAGTACTTC
J: TRBJ2-7; V: TRBV29-1; D: .; size: few; CDR3: CSARDLTSYEQYF; DNA: TGCAGCGCCCGGGACTTGACTTCCTACGAGCAGTACTTC
J: TRBJ2-6; V: TRBV19; D: TRBD1; size: few; CDR3: CASSMSGQEYGANVLTF; DNA: TGTGCCAGTAGTATGTCAGGACAGGAATACGGGGCCAACGTCCTGACTTTC
J: TRBJ2-7; V: TRBV20-1; D: .; size: .; CDR3: CSARDEGKQYF; DNA: TGCAGTGCTAGAGATGAGGGAAAGCAGTACTTC
J: TRBJ2-3; V: TRBV29-1; D: .; size: .; CDR3: CSVEGLADTQYF; DNA: TGCAGCGTGGAAGGACTGGCAGATACGCAGTATTTT
J: TRBJ1-2; V: TRBV5-4; D: TRBD1; size: few; CDR3: CASSGGQGSYGYTF; DNA: TGTGCCAGCAGCGGGGGACAGGGGAGTTATGGCTACACCTTC
J: TRBJ1-5; V: TRBV5-5; D: .; size: .; CDR3: CASSFQGGTGAQPQHF; DNA: TGTGCCAGCAGCTTCCAGGGAGGTACGGGAGCTCAGCCCCAGCATTTT
J: TRBJ1-4; V: TRBV7-8; D: .; size: few; CDR3: CASSPSLRERNEKLFF; DNA: TGTGCCAGCAGCCCCTCCCTCCGGGAAAGGAATGAAAAACTGTTTTTT
J: TRBJ2-1; V: TRBV9; D: TRBD2; size: few; CDR3: CASSERGADYNEQFF; DNA: TGTGCCAGCAGCGAGCGGGGGGCCGACTACAATGAGCAGTTCTTC
J: TRBJ1-5; V: TRBV2; D: .; size: few; CDR3: CASNWAGQPQHF; DNA: TGTGCCAGCAATTGGGCGGGTCAGCCCCAGCATTTT
J: TRBJ1-2; V: TRBV19; D: TRBD1; size: .; CDR3: CASSMGQLMNYGYTF; DNA: TGTGCCAGTAGTATGGGACAGCTTATGAACTATGGCTACACCTTC
J: TRBJ2-5; V: TRBV7-6; D: TRBD1; size: .; CDR3: CASSLGTEETQYF; DNA: TGTGCCAGCAGCCTGGGGACAGAAGAGACCCAGTACTTC
J: TRBJ2-1; V: TRBV28; D: TRBD2; size: few; CDR3: CASRGTRREQFF; DNA: TGTGCCAGCAGAGGGACTAGACGTGAGCAGTTCTTC
J: TRBJ2-7; V: TRBV9; D: .; size: many; CDR3: CASSSRFESYEQYF; DNA: TGTGCCAGCAGCTCTCGTTTCGAGTCCTACGAGCAGTACTTC